These T cell receptor beta chains were read from a single sample in a study of spatial heterogeneity in lung cancer. MiXCR, applied by TCRdb to the 5' RACE reads, yields one record per CDR3 protein. This table holds 20,000 to 25,000 distinct CDR3 sequences, under 9.5% found once. The specimen comprised lung tumor tissue, sampled at surgery. Receptors originate from a male donor with early-stage non-small cell lung cancer. Each CDR3 is given with its conserved first and last residue. The order of the fields is clone size, V gene, J gene, D gene, CDR3 protein, CDR3 DNA. A D gene is named only where the DNA matches it firmly. Expanded clones get a size class; other rows say once, few or many, or leave the size out.

>few|TRBV4-1|TRBJ2-7|.
CASSPGPSYEQYF
TGCGCCAGCAGCCCCGGACCCTCCTACGAGCAGTACTTC
>many|TRBV9|TRBJ1-6|.
CASSRDRLNSPLHF
TGTGCCAGCAGCCGGGACCGTCTTAATTCACCCCTCCACTTT
>.|TRBV28|TRBJ1-4|.
CASSNSGTAKGLFF
TGTGCCAGCAGTAACAGCGGGACGGCCAAGGGACTGTTTTTT
>many|TRBV2|TRBJ2-7|.
CASSEAGGTPGEQYF
TGTGCCAGCAGTGAAGCCGGCGGGACTCCAGGGGAGCAGTACTTC
>many|TRBV24-1|TRBJ2-5|.
CATSPASQETQYF
TGTGCCACCAGTCCAGCGAGCCAAGAGACCCAGTACTTC
>.|TRBV7-9|TRBJ2-7|.
CASSLARTSYEQYF
TGTGCCAGCAGCTTAGCGCGCACCTCCTACGAGCAGTACTTC
>many|TRBV13|TRBJ1-2|TRBD1
CASSAQGTGHNGYTF
TGTGCCAGCAGCGCGCAAGGGACAGGACATAATGGCTACACCTTC
>.|TRBV6-5|TRBJ2-1|TRBD2
CASSTGLGGDEQFF
TGTGCCAGCAGTACGGGACTAGGGGGGGACGAGCAGTTCTTC
>many|TRBV28|TRBJ1-3|.
CASSFLSGKGMNTIYF
TGTGCCAGCAGTTTCCTCTCGGGGAAGGGAATGAACACCATATATTTT
>many|TRBV28|TRBJ2-4|.
CASRLSPFHFQYF
TGTGCCAGCAGATTGTCCCCTTTCCACTTTCAGTACTTC
>once|TRBV20-1|TRBJ2-3|.
CSATAPTGFTDTQYF
TGCAGTGCCACCGCTCCCACCGGGTTCACAGATACGCAGTATTTT
>many|TRBV11-2|TRBJ2-2|.
CASSFQGTTGELFF
TGTGCCAGCAGCTTTCAGGGAACCACCGGGGAGCTGTTTTTT
>many|TRBV20-1|TRBJ2-6|.
CSAPAGFLSGANVLTF
TGCAGTGCTCCCGCAGGGTTCCTCTCTGGGGCCAACGTCCTGACTTTC
>few|TRBV1|TRBJ1-6|.
CTSRLKPGMAFYNSPLHF
TGCACCAGCAGATTAAAGCCAGGGATGGCTTTCTATAATTCACCCCTCCACTTT